The present T cell receptor beta chain was sequenced within a study of monozygotic twins with inflammatory bowel disease. This CDR3 is built from 14 residues. UMIs incorporating a 6-nucleotide sample barcode were appended by means of template switching. Reanalyzing the 5' RACE reads, TCRdb keeps one entry per CDR3 protein, without DNA. The sample holds approximately 340,000 distinct CDR3 sequences. This TCR came from a human donor with ulcerative colitis or Crohn's disease, or a healthy co-twin of an affected twin (not recorded which). The rearrangement links TRBV12-3 or TRBV12-4 to TRBJ1-5; without DNA, the TCRdb call of TRBD1 cannot be checked. The sequenced sample was blood. The CDR3: CASSPRHRGQPQHF.